The source of this T cell receptor beta chain is a study of Graves' ophthalmopathy and Graves' hyperthyroidism. The V gene lost 0 bases and the J gene lost 8 bases, with 20 bases spanning the gap. CDR3 length equals 17 residues. Germline values: CDR1 MNHEY, CDR2 SVGEGT. RNA transcripts served as template for amplifying TCR beta CDR3 sequences. In the first round, RT-PCR was carried out with HTBI primers, and a multiplex PCR formed the second round. TCRdb passed the multiplex PCR reads through MiXCR, listing each CDR3 protein once. This table holds about 1.2 million distinct CDR3 sequences, about 38% found once.

Sequences were obtained from peripheral blood or thyroid tissue (not recorded which). This receptor was taken from an adult man with Graves' hyperthyroidism. This rearrangement joins TRBV6-2 or TRBV6-3 to TRBJ1-3; D may be TRBD1 (5 bases). CDR3 in DNA: TGTGCCAGCAGTTACTCCCTGTCGGGGAAGGGGCGGGACACCATATATTTT. Its translation: CASSYSLSGKGRDTIYF.